This T cell receptor beta chain originates from a study of blood T cell repertoires in COVID-19. The repertoire was sequenced with immunoSEQ multiplex PCR; TCRdb's copy has only in-frame clones and lacks some. The data show roughly 70,000 clones, around 90% seen once. The CDR3 extends over 15 amino acids. V gave up 3 bases and J gave up 3 bases; unmatched junction bases: 4. CDR1 and CDR2 from the germline V gene are KGHSH and LQKENI. The chain links TRBV18 to TRBJ1-2; TRBD1 agrees at 10 bases. This TCR was recovered from a woman of 80 years or more with active COVID-19. The sample comprised peripheral blood. The CDR3 DNA follows: TGTGCCAGCTCACCCTTGGACAGGGGGGACTATGGCTACACCTTC. Amino acid sequence: CASSPLDRGDYGYTF.